This T cell receptor beta chain was sequenced during a study of CD8 T cells in ankylosing spondylitis. Points on this clonotype: Antigen specificity is unknown.

A single record per CDR3 protein comes from TCRdb applying MiXCR to the 5' RACE reads. This repertoire shows hundreds of thousands of distinct CDR3 sequences, 10% to 15% found once; its top ten account for around 0.51%. V shed 4 bases and J shed 10 bases, with 13 bases lying between them. This CDR3 comprises 12 residues. Germline CDR1 reads MNHEY; CDR2 reads SMNVEV (reference sequence). Study-level points and caveats: Blood of patients with ankylosing spondylitis appeared to be characterized by a TCR beta motif of eight highly homologous variants. Reportedly, matched ankylosing spondylitis synovial fluid was significantly enriched for disease-linked clones. Both synovial fluid and blood in reactive arthritis had previously been reported to carry some motif variants.

The TCR was taken from a male donor with ankylosing spondylitis. Specimen: blood, either unsorted or a sorted T cell fraction (not recorded which). V and J are TRBV27 and TRBJ2-5; the D gene is possibly TRBD1 (5 bases). The CDR3 loop is CASSSPGQGQYF. CDR3 in DNA: TGTGCCAGCAGTTCCCCCGGGCAGGGCCAGTACTTC.